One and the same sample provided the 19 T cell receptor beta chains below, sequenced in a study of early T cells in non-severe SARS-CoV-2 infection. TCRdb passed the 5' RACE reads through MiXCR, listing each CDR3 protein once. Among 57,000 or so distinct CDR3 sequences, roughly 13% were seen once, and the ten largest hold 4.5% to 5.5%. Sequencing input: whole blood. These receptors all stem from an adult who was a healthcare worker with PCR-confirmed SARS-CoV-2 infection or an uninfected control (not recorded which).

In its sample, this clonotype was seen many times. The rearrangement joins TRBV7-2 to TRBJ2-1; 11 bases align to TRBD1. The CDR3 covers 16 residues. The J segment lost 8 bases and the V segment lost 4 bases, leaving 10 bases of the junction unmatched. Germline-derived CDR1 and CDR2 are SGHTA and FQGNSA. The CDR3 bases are TGTGCCAGCAGCTCAGGTTCGGACAGGGGGCACCATGAGCAGTTCTTC. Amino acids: CASSSGSDRGHHEQFF.

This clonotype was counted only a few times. The CDR3 spells CSARPHPGGWREAFF. The DNA of the CDR3 is TGCAGTGCTAGACCCCACCCAGGCGGATGGCGGGAAGCTTTCTTT. This chain joins TRBV20-1 and TRBJ1-1, with no clear D. Germline V gene lookup returns CDR1 DFQATT and CDR2 SNEGSKA (reference sequence). Trimming shortened V by 2 bases and J by 8 bases, and 21 bases separated the two germline ends. The CDR3 length is 15 residues.

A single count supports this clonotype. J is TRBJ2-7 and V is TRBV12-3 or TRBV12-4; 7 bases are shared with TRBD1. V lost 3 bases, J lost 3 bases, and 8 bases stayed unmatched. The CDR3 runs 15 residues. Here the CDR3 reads CASSFWAGGNYEQYF. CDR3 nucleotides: TGTGCCAGCAGTTTTTGGGCAGGGGGAAACTACGAGCAGTACTTC.

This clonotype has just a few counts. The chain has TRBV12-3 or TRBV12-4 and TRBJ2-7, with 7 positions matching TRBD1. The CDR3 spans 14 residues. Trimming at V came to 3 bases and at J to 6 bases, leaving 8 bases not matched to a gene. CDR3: CASSFGAGGTEQYF. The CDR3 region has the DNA TGTGCCAGCAGTTTTGGGGCAGGGGGAACCGAGCAGTACTTC.

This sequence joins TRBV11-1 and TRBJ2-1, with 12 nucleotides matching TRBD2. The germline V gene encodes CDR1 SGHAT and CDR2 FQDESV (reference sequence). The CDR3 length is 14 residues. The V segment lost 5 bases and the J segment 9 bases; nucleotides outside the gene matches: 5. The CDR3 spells CASSRTSGTGEQFF. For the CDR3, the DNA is TGTGCCAGCAGCAGGACTAGCGGGACCGGTGAGCAGTTCTTC. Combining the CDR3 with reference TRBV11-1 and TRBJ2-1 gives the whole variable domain EAEVAQSPRYKITEKSQAVAFWCDPISGHATLYWYRQILGQGPELLVQFQDESVVDDSQLPKDRFSAERLKGVDSTLKIQPAELGDSAMYLCASSRTSGTGEQFFGPGTRLTVL.

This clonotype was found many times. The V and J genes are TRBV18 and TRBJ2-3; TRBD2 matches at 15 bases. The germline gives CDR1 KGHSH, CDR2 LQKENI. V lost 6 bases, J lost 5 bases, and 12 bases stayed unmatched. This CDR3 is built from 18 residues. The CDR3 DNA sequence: TGTGCCAGCTCGCTCGGGACTAGCGGGGGGAGACGGAAAGATACGCAGTATTTT. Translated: CASSLGTSGGRRKDTQYF.

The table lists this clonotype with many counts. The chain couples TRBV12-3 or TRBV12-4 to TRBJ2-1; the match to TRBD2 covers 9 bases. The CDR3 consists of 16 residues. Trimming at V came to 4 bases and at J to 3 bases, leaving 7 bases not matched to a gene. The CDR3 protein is CASSYRSGGYYNEQFF. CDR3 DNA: TGTGCCAGCAGTTACCGTAGCGGGGGCTACTACAATGAGCAGTTCTTC.

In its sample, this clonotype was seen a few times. The CDR3 here is CASSVGPGRDEQYF. CDR3 nucleotides: TGTGCCAGCAGCGTAGGCCCGGGTAGGGACGAGCAGTACTTC. The V call is TRBV9, the J call TRBJ2-7; D not resolved. Per germline, CDR1 SGDLS and CDR2 YYNGEE. CDR3 size: 14 residues. With 0 bases removed from V and 5 bases from J, the gap between germline ends came to 12 bases.

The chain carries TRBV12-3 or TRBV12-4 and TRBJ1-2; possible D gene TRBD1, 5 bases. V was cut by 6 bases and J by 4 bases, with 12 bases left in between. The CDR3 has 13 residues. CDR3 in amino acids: CASSPLGTYGYTF. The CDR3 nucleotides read TGTGCCAGCAGCCCACTTGGGACCTATGGCTACACCTTC.

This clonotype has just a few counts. CDR3 DNA sequence: TGTGCCAGCAGCTTGGATTACTCCGGGACCTGGAGCTACACCTTC. It is translated as CASSLDYSGTWSYTF. The V and J genes are TRBV5-6 and TRBJ1-2; a possible D gene is TRBD1 (5 bases). Deletions cut 0 bases from V and 9 bases from J, with 18 bases between. CDR3 length: 15 residues. Per the germline V gene, CDR1 is SGHDT and CDR2 is YYEEEE.

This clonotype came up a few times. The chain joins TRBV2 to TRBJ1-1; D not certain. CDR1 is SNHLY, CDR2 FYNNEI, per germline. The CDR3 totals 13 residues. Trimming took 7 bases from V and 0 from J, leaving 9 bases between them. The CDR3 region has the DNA TGTGCCAGCATAGGAACAATGAACACTGAAGCTTTCTTT. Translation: CASIGTMNTEAFF.

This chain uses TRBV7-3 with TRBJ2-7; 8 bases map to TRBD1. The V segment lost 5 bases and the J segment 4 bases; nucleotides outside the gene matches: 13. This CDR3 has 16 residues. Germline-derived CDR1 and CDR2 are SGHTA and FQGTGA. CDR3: CASSPTSGGLVYEQYF. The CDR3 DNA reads TGTGCCAGCAGCCCTACCTCAGGGGGCCTTGTTTACGAGCAGTACTTC.

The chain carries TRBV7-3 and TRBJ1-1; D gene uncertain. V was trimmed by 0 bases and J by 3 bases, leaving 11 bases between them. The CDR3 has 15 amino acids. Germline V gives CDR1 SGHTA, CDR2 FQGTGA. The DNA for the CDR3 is TGTGCCAGCAGCTTAACTGGGGATGGAGACACTGAAGCTTTCTTT. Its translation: CASSLTGDGDTEAFF. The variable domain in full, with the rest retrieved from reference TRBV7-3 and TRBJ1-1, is GAGVSQTPSNKVTEKGKYVELRCDPISGHTALYWYRQSLGQGPEFLIYFQGTGAADDSGLPNDRFFAVRPEGSVSTLKIQRTERGDSAVYLCASSLTGDGDTEAFFGQGTRLTVV.

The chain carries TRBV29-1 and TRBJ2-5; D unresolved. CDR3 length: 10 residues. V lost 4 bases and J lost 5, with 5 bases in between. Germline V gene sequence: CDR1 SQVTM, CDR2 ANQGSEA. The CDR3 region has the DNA TGCAGCGTTGGTAGGGAGACCCAGTACTTC. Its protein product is CSVGRETQYF. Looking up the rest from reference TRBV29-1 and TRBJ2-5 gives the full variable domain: SAVISQKPSRDICQRGTSLTIQCQVDSQVTMMFWYRQQPGQSLTLIATANQGSEATYESGFVIDKFPISRPNLTFSTLTVSNMSPEDSSIYLCSVGRETQYFGPGTRLLVL.

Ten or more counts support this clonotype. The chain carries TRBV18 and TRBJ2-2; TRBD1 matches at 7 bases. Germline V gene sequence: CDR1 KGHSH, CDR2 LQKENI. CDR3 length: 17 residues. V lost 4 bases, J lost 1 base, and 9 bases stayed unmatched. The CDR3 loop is CASSRLRDRENTGELFF. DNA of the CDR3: TGTGCCAGCTCACGATTGCGAGACAGGGAGAACACCGGGGAGCTGTTTTTT.

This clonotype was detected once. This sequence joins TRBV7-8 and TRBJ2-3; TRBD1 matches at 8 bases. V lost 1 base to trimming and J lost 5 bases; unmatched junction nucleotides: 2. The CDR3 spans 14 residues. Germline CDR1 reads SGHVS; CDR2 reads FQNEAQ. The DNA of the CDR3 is TGTGCCAGCAGCTTAGGGGACAGGAGAGATACGCAGTATTTT. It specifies CASSLGDRRDTQYF.

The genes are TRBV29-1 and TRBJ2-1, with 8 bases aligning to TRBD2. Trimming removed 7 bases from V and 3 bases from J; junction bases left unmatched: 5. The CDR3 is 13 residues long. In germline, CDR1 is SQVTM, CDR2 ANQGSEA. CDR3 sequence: CSAVTSGYNEQFF. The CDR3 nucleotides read TGCAGCGCCGTTACTAGCGGCTACAATGAGCAGTTCTTC.

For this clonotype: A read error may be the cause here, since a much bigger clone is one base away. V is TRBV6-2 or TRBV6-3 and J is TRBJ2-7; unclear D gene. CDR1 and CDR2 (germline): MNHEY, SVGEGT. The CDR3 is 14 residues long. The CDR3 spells CASCYPGIHYEQYF. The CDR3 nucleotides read TGTGCCAGCTGTTACCCGGGTATCCACTACGAGCAGTACTTC.

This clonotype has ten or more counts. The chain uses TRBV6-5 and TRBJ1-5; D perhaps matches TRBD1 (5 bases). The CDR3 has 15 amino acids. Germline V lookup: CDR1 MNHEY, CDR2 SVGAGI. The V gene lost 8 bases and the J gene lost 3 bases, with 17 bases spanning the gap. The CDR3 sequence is CASAQGMLNNQPQHF. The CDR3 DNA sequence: TGTGCCAGCGCCCAGGGCATGCTAAACAATCAGCCCCAGCATTTT.